The 16 T cell receptor beta chains presented below share a single source sample, sequenced in a study of blood T cell repertoires in COVID-19. Here immunoSEQ multiplex PCR was the method, and the copy in TCRdb shows in-frame clones only, minus some. The sample yields about 360,000 clones, over 75% seen once. The sequenced sample consisted of PBMCs or T cells enriched from blood (not recorded which). Source of these receptors: a man aged 30 to 45 who had recovered from COVID-19.

The genes are TRBV3-1 (or the pseudogene TRBV3-2) and TRBJ1-1; 9 positions agree with TRBD1. The germline CDR1 and CDR2 sequences are LGHDT and YNNKEL (reference sequence). Unmatched junction bases numbered 8, after V lost 6 bases and J lost 6 bases. The CDR3 is 14 residues long. In nucleotides, the CDR3 is TGTGCCAGCAGACCCGACCGGGACAGGGCTGAAGCTTTCTTT. Its protein product is CASRPDRDRAEAFF.

This rearrangement joins TRBV7-2 to TRBJ2-1, with 12 bases aligning to TRBD2. This CDR3 comprises 15 residues. Germline CDR1 SGHTA, CDR2 FQGNSA. With 3 bases clipped from V and 5 bases from J, the junction kept 2 bases outside the gene matches. The CDR3 loop is CASSLWTSGNNEQFF. In DNA, the CDR3 is TGTGCCAGCAGCTTGTGGACTAGCGGGAACAATGAGCAGTTCTTC.

The V call is TRBV6-5, the J call TRBJ2-5; 11 bases map to TRBD2. J was trimmed by 2 bases and V by 8 bases; bases with no gene match: 4. The CDR3 totals 14 residues. Germline values: CDR1 MNHEY, CDR2 SVGAGI. The CDR3 DNA follows: TGTGCCAGCGGGACTAGCGGTTATCAAGAGACCCAGTACTTC. Translating gives CASGTSGYQETQYF.

This clone was counted once. The chain uses TRBV19 and TRBJ1-1; possible D gene TRBD1, 6 bases. CDR1 and CDR2 from the germline V gene are LNHDA and SQIVND (reference sequence). V was trimmed by 8 bases and J by 3 bases, leaving 16 bases between them. This CDR3 contains 14 residues. The CDR3 sequence is CASRSGEPHTEAFF. The CDR3 DNA is TGTGCCAGTCGTTCAGGGGAGCCCCACACTGAAGCTTTCTTT.

The chain links TRBV5-1 to TRBJ2-3; D is uncertain. Trimming left V 0 bases short and J 0 bases short, with 11 bases between. Germline V gene lookup returns CDR1 SGHRS and CDR2 YFSETQ. This CDR3 spans 16 amino acids. CDR3 region: CASSLGAVTSTDTQYF. The CDR3, as DNA: TGCGCCAGCAGCTTGGGAGCCGTTACTAGCACAGATACGCAGTATTTT.

This rearrangement joins TRBV12-3 or TRBV12-4 to TRBJ2-7; D remains ambiguous. The CDR3 has 11 amino acids. V gave up 1 base and J gave up 6 bases, with 4 bases separating them. The CDR3 spells CASSLDSEQYF. In nucleotides, the CDR3 is TGTGCCAGCAGTTTAGACAGCGAGCAGTACTTC.

This sequence joins TRBV7-2 and TRBJ2-3; 8 bases map to TRBD2. The V and J ends lost 2 bases and 2 bases, in that order; junction bases with no gene match: 9. CDR1 SGHTA and CDR2 FQGNSA come from the germline V gene. The CDR3 extends over 17 amino acids. The CDR3 region has the DNA TGTGCCAGCAGCTTATTCCCCGGGGGGGCTCTCACAGATACGCAGTATTTT. Its translation is CASSLFPGGALTDTQYF.

The chain joins TRBV6-5 to TRBJ2-1; weak D call: TRBD1 (6 bases). V was clipped by 0 bases and J by 8 bases, with 17 bases between them. CDR1 MNHEY and CDR2 SVGAGI come from the germline V gene. The CDR3 sequence is 16 residues long. CDR3 bases: TGTGCCAGCAGTTACTCTACAGGGAGTTTGCGGGATGAGCAGTTCTTC. Its protein is CASSYSTGSLRDEQFF.

The CDR3 reads CASSHPPGRSGANVLTF. CDR3 nucleotide sequence: TGCGCCAGCAGCCATCCCCCAGGGCGCTCTGGGGCCAACGTCCTGACTTTC. This chain uses TRBV5-1 with TRBJ2-6; a weak D match, TRBD1 (5 bases). Between the trimmed V and J ends, which lost 4 bases and 0 bases, there was a span of 14 bases. CDR3 length: 17 amino acids. Germline CDR1 is SGHRS and CDR2 is YFSETQ.

V usage is TRBV20-1 and J usage is TRBJ2-5; no definite D call. Germline V gene sequence: CDR1 DFQATT, CDR2 SNEGSKA (reference sequence). The CDR3 spans 11 residues. Trimming shortened V by 6 bases and J by 4 bases, and 9 bases separated the two germline ends. DNA for the CDR3: TGCAGTGCAATTTCGGGAGAGACCCAGTACTTC. It codes for CSAISGETQYF.

This clone was picked up a small number of times. The rearrangement uses TRBV28 and TRBJ1-5, with D perhaps matching TRBD1 (6 bases). Per germline, CDR1 MDHEN and CDR2 SYDVKM. Trimming stripped 6 bases from V and 6 bases from J, with 21 bases between. This CDR3 comprises 16 residues. CDR3 residues: CASSGTGTRVGQPQHF. CDR3 DNA sequence: TGTGCCAGCAGCGGTACCGGGACACGAGTTGGTCAGCCCCAGCATTTT.

V and J are TRBV2 and TRBJ1-1, with 7 positions matching TRBD1. Germline V lookup: CDR1 SNHLY, CDR2 FYNNEI. The CDR3 spans 13 residues. V was pared by 5 bases and J by 2 bases, with 2 bases of the junction left unmatched. The CDR3 loop is CASSRQGNTEAFF. CDR3 nucleotides: TGTGCCAGCAGTCGACAGGGAAACACTGAAGCTTTCTTT.

This rearrangement joins TRBV4-1 to TRBJ1-2, with TRBD1 identical over 7 bases. Germline V gives CDR1 MGHRA, CDR2 YSYEKL. V lost 0 bases and J lost 5; bases outside the gene matches: 9. This CDR3 is built from 16 residues. The chain's CDR3 is CASSQEPGGGRYGYTF. CDR3 nucleotides: TGCGCCAGCAGCCAAGAGCCAGGGGGTGGTCGGTATGGCTACACCTTC.

This rearrangement joins TRBV7-2 to TRBJ1-3; 9 nucleotides match TRBD1. Germline V gene sequence: CDR1 SGHTA, CDR2 FQGNSA. This CDR3 has 15 amino acids. V dropped 4 bases and J dropped 8; count of bases not matched to a gene: 9. DNA of the CDR3: TGTGCCAGCAGCTCGCAGGACAGGGGCAGTGACACCATATATTTT. The encoded protein is CASSSQDRGSDTIYF.

The rearrangement links TRBV7-8 to TRBJ1-1; a weak D match, TRBD1 (5 bases). The CDR3 runs 14 residues. V was cut by 2 bases and J by 5 bases, with 12 bases left in between. Germline values: CDR1 SGHVS, CDR2 FQNEAQ. The CDR3 loop reads CASSLTPGVTEAFF. CDR3 bases: TGTGCCAGCAGCTTAACGCCGGGGGTGACTGAAGCTTTCTTT.

The chain has TRBV6-5 and TRBJ1-2; 9 positions agree with TRBD1. Germline CDR1 MNHEY, CDR2 SVGAGI. This CDR3 comprises 15 residues. The V and J ends lost 8 bases and 4 bases, in that order; junction bases with no gene match: 11. The CDR3 nucleotides read TGTGCCAGCTCTGTTTACAGGGGGCGCGGCTATGGCTACACCTTC. It specifies CASSVYRGRGYGYTF.